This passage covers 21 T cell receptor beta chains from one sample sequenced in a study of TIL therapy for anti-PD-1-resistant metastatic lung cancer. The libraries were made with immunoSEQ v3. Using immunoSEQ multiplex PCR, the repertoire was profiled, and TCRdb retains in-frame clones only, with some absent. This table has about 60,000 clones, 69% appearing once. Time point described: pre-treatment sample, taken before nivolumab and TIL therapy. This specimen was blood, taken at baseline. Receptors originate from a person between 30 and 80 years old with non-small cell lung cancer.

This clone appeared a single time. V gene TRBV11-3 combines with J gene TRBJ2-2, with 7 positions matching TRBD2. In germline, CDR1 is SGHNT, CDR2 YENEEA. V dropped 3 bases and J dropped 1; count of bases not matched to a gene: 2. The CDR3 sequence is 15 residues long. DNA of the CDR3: TGTGCCAGCAGCTTCGCTAGCGGGAACACCGGGGAGCTGTTTTTT. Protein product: CASSFASGNTGELFF. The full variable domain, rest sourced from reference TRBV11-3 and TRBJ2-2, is EAGVVQSPRYKIIEKKQPVAFWCNPISGHNTLYWYLQNLGQGPELLIRYENEEAVDDSQLPKDRFSAERLKGVDSTLKIQPAELGDSAVYLCASSFASGNTGELFFGEGSRLTVL.

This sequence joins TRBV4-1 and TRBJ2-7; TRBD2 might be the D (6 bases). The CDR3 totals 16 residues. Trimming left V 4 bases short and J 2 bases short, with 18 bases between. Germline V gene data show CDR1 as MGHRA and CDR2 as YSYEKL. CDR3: CASSRLHVGGAYEQYF. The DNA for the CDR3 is TGCGCCAGCAGCCGCCTGCACGTTGGAGGGGCCTACGAGCAGTACTTC.

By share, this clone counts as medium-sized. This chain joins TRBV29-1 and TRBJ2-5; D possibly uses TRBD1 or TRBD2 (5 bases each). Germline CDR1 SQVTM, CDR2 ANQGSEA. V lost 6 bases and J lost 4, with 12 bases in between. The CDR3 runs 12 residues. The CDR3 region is CSVEGQGETQYF. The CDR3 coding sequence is TGCAGCGTCGAGGGGCAGGGAGAGACCCAGTACTTC.

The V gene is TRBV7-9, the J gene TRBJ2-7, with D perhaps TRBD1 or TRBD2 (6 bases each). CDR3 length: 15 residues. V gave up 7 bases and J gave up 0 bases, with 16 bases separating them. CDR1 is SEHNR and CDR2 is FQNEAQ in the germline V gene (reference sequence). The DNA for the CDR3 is TGTGCCAGCACCCTCTGGGGGGCTAGCTCCTACGAGCAGTACTTC. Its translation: CASTLWGASSYEQYF.

This CDR3 reads CASSRQGPPLGGDEQFF. The DNA for the CDR3 is TGCGCCAGCAGCCGACAGGGCCCTCCATTGGGCGGCGATGAGCAGTTCTTC. The rearrangement links TRBV5-1 to TRBJ2-1; 7 bases match TRBD1. CDR1 and CDR2 from the germline V gene are SGHRS and YFSETQ. V was pared by 4 bases and J by 8 bases, with 18 bases of the junction left unmatched. The CDR3 has 17 amino acids.

CDR3 loop: CASSTQGARGYTF. The CDR3 nucleotides are TGTGCCAGTAGTACCCAGGGGGCGCGTGGCTACACCTTC. This chain uses TRBV19 with TRBJ1-2; 8 nucleotides match TRBD1. CDR1 is LNHDA, CDR2 SQIVND, per germline (reference sequence). V lost 4 bases to trimming and J lost 7 bases; unmatched junction nucleotides: 5. There are 13 residues in the CDR3.

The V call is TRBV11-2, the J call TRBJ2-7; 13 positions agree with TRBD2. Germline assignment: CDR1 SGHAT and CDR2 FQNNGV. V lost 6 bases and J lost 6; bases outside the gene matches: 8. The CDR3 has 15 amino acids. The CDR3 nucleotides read TGTGCCAGCAGTTTCGCCGGGACTAGCGGGGCCGAGCAGTACTTC. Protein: CASSFAGTSGAEQYF.

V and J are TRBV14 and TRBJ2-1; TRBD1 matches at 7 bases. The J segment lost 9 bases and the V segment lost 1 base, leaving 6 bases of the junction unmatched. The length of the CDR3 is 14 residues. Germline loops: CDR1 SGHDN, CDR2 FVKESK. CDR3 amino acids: CASSQGQGPPEQFF. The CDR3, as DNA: TGTGCCAGCAGCCAAGGACAGGGTCCCCCTGAGCAGTTCTTC. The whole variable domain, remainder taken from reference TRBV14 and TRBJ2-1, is EAGVTQFPSHSVIEKGQTVTLRCDPISGHDNLYWYRRVMGKEIKFLLHFVKESKQDESGMPNNRFLAERTGGTYSTLKVQPAELEDSGVYFCASSQGQGPPEQFFGPGTRLTVL.

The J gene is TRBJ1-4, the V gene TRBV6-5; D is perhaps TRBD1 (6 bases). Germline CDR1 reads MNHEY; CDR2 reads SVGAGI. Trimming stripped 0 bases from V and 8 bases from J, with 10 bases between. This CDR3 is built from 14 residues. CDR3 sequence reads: CASSYSITGEKLFF. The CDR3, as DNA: TGTGCCAGCAGTTACTCGATAACAGGGGAAAAACTGTTTTTT.

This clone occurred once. The CDR3 DNA sequence: TGTGCCAGCAGTTTTTACTCTAGAGGTGGTACGCAGTATTTT. It translates to CASSFYSRGGTQYF. The chain joins TRBV27 to TRBJ2-3; D gene uncertain. The CDR3 contains 14 residues. V lost 3 bases, J lost 8 bases, and 15 bases lay in between. CDR1 and CDR2 from the germline V gene are MNHEY and SMNVEV (reference sequence).

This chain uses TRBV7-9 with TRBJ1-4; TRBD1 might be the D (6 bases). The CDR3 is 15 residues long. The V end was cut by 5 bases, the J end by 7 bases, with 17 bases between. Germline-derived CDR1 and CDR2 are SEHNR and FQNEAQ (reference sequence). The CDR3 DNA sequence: TGTGCCAGCAGCAAGGAACAGGGTGGACCTGAAAAACTGTTTTTT. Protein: CASSKEQGGPEKLFF. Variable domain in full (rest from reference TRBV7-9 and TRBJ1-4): DTGVSQNPRHKITKRGQNVTFRCDPISEHNRLYWYRQTLGQGPEFLTYFQNEAQLEKSRLLSDRFSAERPKGSFSTLEIQRTEQGDSAMYLCASSKEQGGPEKLFFGSGTQLSVL.

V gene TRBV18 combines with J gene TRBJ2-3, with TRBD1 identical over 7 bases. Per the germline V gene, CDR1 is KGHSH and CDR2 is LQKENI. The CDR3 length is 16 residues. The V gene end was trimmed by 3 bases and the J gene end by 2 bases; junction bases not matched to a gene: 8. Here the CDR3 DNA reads TGTGCCAGCTCACCTCAACAGGGGCTCTACACAGATACGCAGTATTTT. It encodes CASSPQQGLYTDTQYF.

The CDR3, as DNA: TGTGCCAGCAGCTCGCTGGACAGGTTTAATTCACCCCTCCACTTT. It yields the protein CASSSLDRFNSPLHF. The chain recombines TRBV5-4 with TRBJ1-6; 7 nucleotides match TRBD1. The V gene end was trimmed by 3 bases and the J gene end by 6 bases; junction bases not matched to a gene: 6. Germline values: CDR1 SGHNT, CDR2 YYREEE (reference sequence). This CDR3 spans 15 amino acids.

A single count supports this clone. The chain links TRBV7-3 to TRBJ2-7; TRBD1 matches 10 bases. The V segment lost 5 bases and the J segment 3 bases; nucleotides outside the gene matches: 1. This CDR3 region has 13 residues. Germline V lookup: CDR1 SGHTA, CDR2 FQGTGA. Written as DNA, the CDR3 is TGTGCCAGCAGCCGGGACAGGGGCTACGAGCAGTACTTC. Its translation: CASSRDRGYEQYF.

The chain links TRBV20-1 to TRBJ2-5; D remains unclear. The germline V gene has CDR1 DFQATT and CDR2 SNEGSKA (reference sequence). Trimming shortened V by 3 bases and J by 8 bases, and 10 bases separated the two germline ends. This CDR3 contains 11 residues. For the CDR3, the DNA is TGCAGTGCTAGCGCTGGTCCAACCCAGTACTTC. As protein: CSASAGPTQYF.

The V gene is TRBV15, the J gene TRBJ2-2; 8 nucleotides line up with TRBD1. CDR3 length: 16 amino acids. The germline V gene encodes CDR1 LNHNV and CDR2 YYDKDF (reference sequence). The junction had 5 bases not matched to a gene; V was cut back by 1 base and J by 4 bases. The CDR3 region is CATSRGGTGATGELFF. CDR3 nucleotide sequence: TGTGCCACCAGCAGAGGAGGGACAGGCGCCACCGGGGAGCTGTTTTTT.

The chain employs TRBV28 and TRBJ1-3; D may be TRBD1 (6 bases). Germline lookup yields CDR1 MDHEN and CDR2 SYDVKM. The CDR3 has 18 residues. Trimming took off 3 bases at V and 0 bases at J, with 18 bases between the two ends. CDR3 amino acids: CASSFGAKPGHSGNTIYF. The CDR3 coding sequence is TGTGCCAGCAGTTTCGGGGCCAAACCGGGACACTCTGGAAACACCATATATTTT.

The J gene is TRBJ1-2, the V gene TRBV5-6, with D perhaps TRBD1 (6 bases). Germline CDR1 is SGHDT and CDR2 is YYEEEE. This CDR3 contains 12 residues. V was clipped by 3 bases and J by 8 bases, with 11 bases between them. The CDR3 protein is CASSSDRFGYTF. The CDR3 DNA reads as TGTGCCAGCAGCTCTGACAGGTTCGGCTACACCTTC.

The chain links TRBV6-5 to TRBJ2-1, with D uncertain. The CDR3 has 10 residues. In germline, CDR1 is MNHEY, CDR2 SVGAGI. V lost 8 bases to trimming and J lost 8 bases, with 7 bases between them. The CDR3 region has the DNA TGTGCCAGCCGGGTTTATGAGCAGTTCTTC. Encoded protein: CASRVYEQFF.

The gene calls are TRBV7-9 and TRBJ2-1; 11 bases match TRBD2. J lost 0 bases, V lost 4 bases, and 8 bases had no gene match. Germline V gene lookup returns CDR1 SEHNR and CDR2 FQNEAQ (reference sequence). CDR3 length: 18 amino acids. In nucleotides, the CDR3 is TGTGCCAGCAGCTCCGTAGCGGGAGGGGGGAGCTCCTACAATGAGCAGTTCTTC. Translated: CASSSVAGGGSSYNEQFF.

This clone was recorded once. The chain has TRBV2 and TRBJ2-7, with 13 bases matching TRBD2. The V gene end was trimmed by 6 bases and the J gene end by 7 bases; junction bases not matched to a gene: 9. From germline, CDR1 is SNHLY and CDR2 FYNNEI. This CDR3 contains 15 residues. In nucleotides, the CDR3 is TGTGCCAGCAGCACTAGCGGGAGGGCCACGGGAGAGCAGTACTTC. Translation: CASSTSGRATGEQYF.